The clone carrying this T cell receptor (beta chain) was counted only a few times. The sample belongs to a study of blood T cell repertoires in COVID-19. For the study at large: The United States, Italy and Spain were the sources of the acute and convalescent COVID-19 samples. Sample material is recorded as cDNA or gDNA derived from T cells, B-cell-depleted T cells, or PBMCs.

The authors' processing: Scientists estimated how many nucleated cells there were by amplifying reference gene primers. Measured with immunoSEQ multiplex PCR; TCRdb has only the in-frame clones, and not every one. From that table come the V and J calls and clone size; the DNA was used to work out D and trimming. The data show about 120,000 clones, with roughly four fifths seen just once and 12% held by the top ten. This CDR3 has 17 amino acids. Germline V gene data show CDR1 as MGHRA and CDR2 as YSYEKL. V lost 1 base, J lost 6 bases, and 10 bases stayed unmatched. The clonotype originates from a human donor in a cohort sampled during active COVID-19. Sequencing was performed on peripheral blood. This chain connects TRBV4-1 to TRBJ2-3; TRBD2 matches at 10 bases. The DNA of the CDR3 is TGCGCCAGCAGCCAAGTTCGATTAGCGGGGGGACGTGATACGCAGTATTTT. It translates to CASSQVRLAGGRDTQYF.